This T cell receptor beta chain stems from a study of blood T cell repertoires in COVID-19. Study information: The analysed material was cDNA or gDNA that came from T cells, B-cell-depleted T cells, or PBMCs.

Trimming pared 4 bases from V and 2 bases from J, leaving 13 bases between. The germline V gene has CDR1 SGHRS and CDR2 YFSETQ. This CDR3 has 14 amino acids. Recruitment covered over 20 US areas and drew participants whose ages spanned roughly 18 to 100 years. The recovered donors of Cohort 3 showed two negative PCRs, clearance, or symptom resolution. The data were produced by immunoSEQ multiplex PCR, yet TCRdb's version contains in-frame clones alone and is incomplete. The sample comprises roughly 150,000 clones, approximately 82% of which are singletons, and around 18% rests with the top ten. This clonotype was obtained from a man aged 55-75 years who had recovered from COVID-19. Sequencing was done on a sample of PBMCs or T cells enriched from blood (not recorded which). This sequence joins TRBV5-1 and TRBJ2-7; D might be TRBD1 (6 bases). The CDR3 sequence: CASSPGQSPYEQYF. The CDR3, as DNA: TGCGCCAGCAGCCCCGGACAGAGCCCCTACGAGCAGTACTTC.